A single count supports the clone carrying this T cell receptor beta chain. Treatment denoted: preoperative locoregional IRX-2 cytokine immunotherapy. This CDR3 is built from 15 residues. Trimming took off 1 base at V and 9 bases at J, with 16 bases between the two ends. From germline, CDR1 is LGHNA and CDR2 YSLEER. The data derive from a study of preoperative IRX-2 immunotherapy in early breast cancer. The table came from immunoSEQ multiplex PCR; TCRdb's copy has only in-frame clones and leaves some out. The table includes about 32,000 clones, around 83% detected once. Sequencing was performed on lymph node tissue, taken from a patient treated with IRX-2 immunotherapy. The chain has TRBV4-3 and TRBJ2-1, with a tentative D call TRBD1 (6 bases). This clonotype originated in a human donor with breast cancer. The CDR3 sequence is CASSQVFQGLGEQFF. The CDR3 DNA is TGCGCCAGCAGCCAAGTGTTTCAGGGGCTAGGTGAGCAGTTCTTC.